Following are 21 T cell receptor beta chains from one sample sequenced in a study of T cell responses to AZD1222 COVID-19 vaccine. The table came from immunoSEQ multiplex PCR; TCRdb's copy has only in-frame clones and leaves some out. The sample records tens of thousands of clones, 65% to 80% being singletons. Sequenced material: peripheral blood, taken on day 0 of MenACWY control vaccination. Receptors were obtained from an adult in good health.

CDR3 sequence: CASSLRDLRDTEAFF. CDR3 sequence (DNA): TGTGCCAGCAGCTTGAGGGACCTCCGGGACACTGAAGCTTTCTTT. The chain employs TRBV7-9 and TRBJ1-1, with a weak D call TRBD1 (5 bases). The length of the CDR3 is 15 residues. Looked up from germline, CDR1 is SEHNR and CDR2 is FQNEAQ (reference sequence). The V and J ends lost 3 bases and 3 bases respectively, with 14 bases between them.

In this sample, this clone is hyperexpanded. V and J are TRBV15 and TRBJ1-4, with unresolved D. The CDR3 spans 17 residues. Germline values: CDR1 LNHNV, CDR2 YYDKDF (reference sequence). Trimming pared 1 base from V and 0 bases from J, leaving 12 bases between. The CDR3 here is CATSRGREVATNEKLFF. The CDR3 region has the DNA TGTGCCACCAGCAGAGGAAGGGAGGTTGCAACTAATGAAAAACTGTTTTTT. Based on the CDR3 plus reference TRBV15 and TRBJ1-4, the full variable domain is DAMVIQNPRYQVTQFGKPVTLSCSQTLNHNVMYWYQQKSSQAPKLLFHYYDKDFNNEADTPDNFQSRRPNTSFCFLDIRSPGLGDTAMYLCATSRGREVATNEKLFFGSGTQLSVL.

V is TRBV18 and J is TRBJ2-6; 12 bases fit TRBD2. Germline loops: CDR1 KGHSH, CDR2 LQKENI. The CDR3 extends over 18 amino acids. The V segment lost 1 base and the J segment 0 bases; nucleotides outside the gene matches: 1. This chain's CDR3 is CASSPRLAGASGANVLTF. The CDR3 DNA reads as TGTGCCAGCTCACCACGACTAGCGGGGGCCTCTGGGGCCAACGTCCTGACTTTC.

V gene TRBV6-2 or TRBV6-3 combines with J gene TRBJ2-3; D unresolved. The CDR3 length is 11 residues. In germline, CDR1 is MNHEY, CDR2 SVGEGT. The V end was cut by 5 bases, the J end by 9 bases, with 9 bases between. CDR3 nucleotides: TGTGCCAGCAGTGACCACCGCACGCAGTATTTT. As protein: CASSDHRTQYF.

The J gene is TRBJ1-2, the V gene TRBV27; TRBD1 agrees at 9 bases. The germline gives CDR1 MNHEY, CDR2 SMNVEV (reference sequence). The CDR3 totals 13 residues. V trimming: 7 bases; J trimming: 8 bases; junction bases outside the gene matches: 8. The chain's CDR3 is CASIKQGAQGYTF. The CDR3 nucleotides are TGTGCCAGCATCAAACAGGGGGCGCAGGGCTACACCTTC.

The chain links TRBV5-1 to TRBJ1-2; D is possibly TRBD1 (6 bases). Germline V gene data show CDR1 as SGHRS and CDR2 as YFSETQ. The CDR3 spans 14 residues. The V end was cut by 4 bases, the J end by 8 bases, with 18 bases between. CDR3 coding DNA: TGCGCCAGCAGCCCAGAGGGGGGACGGCAAGGCTACACCTTC. Its protein product is CASSPEGGRQGYTF.

The CDR3 coding sequence is TGCGCCAGCAGCTACACGGGACCCAACACCGGGGAGCTGTTTTTT. Translating gives CASSYTGPNTGELFF. This rearrangement joins TRBV5-1 to TRBJ2-2, with D possibly being TRBD1 or TRBD2 (5 bases each). Germline CDR1 and CDR2: SGHRS and YFSETQ. V was trimmed by 3 bases and J by 2 bases, leaving 11 bases between them. This CDR3 is 15 amino acids long.

The chain carries TRBV6-2 or TRBV6-3 and TRBJ2-7, with D unresolved. Germline values: CDR1 MNHEY, CDR2 SVGEGT. The germline V and J ends were trimmed by 6 bases and 4 bases, with 10 bases remaining between them. This CDR3 comprises 12 residues. CDR3 sequence reads: CASSSKLYEQYV. CDR3 bases: TGTGCCAGCAGCTCAAAATTGTACGAGCAGTACGTC.

This clone was seen a handful of times. This chain links TRBV2 with TRBJ1-1, with D maybe TRBD1 (6 bases). Germline V CDR1 and CDR2: SNHLY, FYNNEI. Trimming removed 8 bases at V and 0 bases at J, with 13 bases between. There are 14 residues in the CDR3. The CDR3 DNA follows: TGTGCCAGCTGGGGGCCCCCTATGAACACTGAAGCTTTCTTT. It specifies CASWGPPMNTEAFF.

The chain joins TRBV5-4 to TRBJ2-1; TRBD1 agrees at 10 bases. J gave up 2 bases and V 2 bases, and 1 base lay outside the gene matches. The CDR3 is 15 residues long. Germline lookup yields CDR1 SGHNT and CDR2 YYREEE (reference sequence). The CDR3 is CASSLGTGAYNEQFF. CDR3 DNA: TGTGCCAGCAGCTTAGGGACAGGGGCCTACAATGAGCAGTTCTTC. The full variable domain, in which reference TRBV5-4 and TRBJ2-1 provide the parts outside the CDR3, is ETGVTQSPTHLIKTRGQQVTLRCSSQSGHNTVSWYQQALGQGPQFIFQYYREEENGRGNFPPRFSGLQFPNYSSELNVNALELDDSALYLCASSLGTGAYNEQFFGPGTRLTVL.

The CDR3 is CASSAEDWDEQYV. CDR3 bases: TGTGCCAGCAGCGCTGAGGATTGGGACGAGCAGTACGTC. The gene calls are TRBV5-5 and TRBJ2-7; no clear D gene. The germline gives CDR1 SGHKS, CDR2 YYEKEE (reference sequence). The CDR3 is made up of 13 amino acids. The V and J ends lost 4 bases and 5 bases respectively, with 13 bases between them.

The genes are TRBV25-1 and TRBJ2-1; D possibly matches TRBD1 or TRBD2 (5 bases each). The CDR3 covers 15 residues. Trimming took 6 bases from V and 6 from J, leaving 18 bases between them. Germline values: CDR1 MGHDK, CDR2 SYGVNS. The CDR3 nucleotides read TGTGCCAGCAGCGCCAAAAGCAGGGACCTCAATGAGCAGTTCTTC. Encoded protein: CASSAKSRDLNEQFF.

The rearrangement links TRBV19 to TRBJ2-1; D may be TRBD1 (6 bases). The CDR3 is made up of 15 amino acids. Germline V gives CDR1 LNHDA, CDR2 SQIVND (reference sequence). V was cut by 4 bases and J by 4 bases, with 14 bases left in between. CDR3 bases: TGTGCCAGTAGTACAGAGGGACACTGGTACAATGAGCAGTTCTTC. It is translated as CASSTEGHWYNEQFF.

V is TRBV7-8 and J is TRBJ1-5, with 10 bases fitting TRBD1. This CDR3 region has 15 residues. With V trimmed by 1 base and J by 6 bases, 3 bases remained unmatched. Per the germline V gene, CDR1 is SGHVS and CDR2 is FQNEAQ. The CDR3 is CASSLVTGGLQPQHF. For the CDR3, the DNA is TGTGCCAGCAGCTTAGTGACAGGGGGCCTTCAGCCCCAGCATTTT.

This rearrangement joins TRBV20-1 to TRBJ1-5, with D maybe TRBD1 (6 bases). V lost 3 bases and J lost 0, with 12 bases in between. Germline CDR1 DFQATT, CDR2 SNEGSKA (reference sequence). This CDR3 contains 15 residues. The CDR3 region is CSASRGADSNQPQHF. CDR3 nucleotide sequence: TGCAGTGCTAGTCGGGGGGCGGATAGCAATCAGCCCCAGCATTTT.

The CDR3 reads CAWSVRSGRAYGYTF. Written as DNA, the CDR3 is TGTGCCTGGAGTGTACGTAGTGGCAGGGCCTATGGCTACACCTTC. This chain joins TRBV30 and TRBJ1-2, with D possibly being TRBD1 (5 bases). The germline V gene has CDR1 GTSNPN and CDR2 SVGIG (reference sequence). Trimming shortened V by 0 bases and J by 4 bases, and 15 bases separated the two germline ends. CDR3 length equals 15 residues.

The chain has TRBV30 and TRBJ2-5, with D maybe TRBD2 (6 bases). The germline V gene encodes CDR1 GTSNPN and CDR2 SVGIG (reference sequence). This CDR3 is built from 14 residues. Trimming stripped 2 bases from V and 5 bases from J, with 15 bases between. CDR3 bases: TGTGCCTGGAGTCCCGGGACTGGCGGGGAGACCCAGTACTTC. It encodes CAWSPGTGGETQYF.

The CDR3 region is CASSIKGPSSGNTIYF. CDR3 DNA: TGTGCCAGTAGTATTAAAGGGCCCAGCTCTGGAAACACCATATATTTT. V gene TRBV19 combines with J gene TRBJ1-3; no definite D call. CDR1 LNHDA and CDR2 SQIVND come from the germline V gene (reference sequence). Trimming cost V 3 bases and J 0 bases, with 12 bases left between them. The length of the CDR3 is 16 residues.

The chain is built from TRBV11-2 and TRBJ2-6; perhaps TRBD2 as D (5 bases). The V end was cut by 5 bases, the J end by 2 bases, with 10 bases between. Germline assignment: CDR1 SGHAT and CDR2 FQNNGV. The CDR3 sequence is 15 residues long. The CDR3 DNA is TGTGCCAGCAGCCCGATGGAGGCTGGGGCCAACGTCCTGACTTTC. This gives the protein CASSPMEAGANVLTF.

The chain uses TRBV4-1 and TRBJ2-7, with D tentatively TRBD1 (6 bases). V gave up 0 bases and J gave up 2 bases, with 17 bases separating them. Germline CDR1 and CDR2: MGHRA and YSYEKL. CDR3 length: 17 residues. The CDR3 DNA reads as TGCGCCAGCAGCCAAGATTCATGGACAGCCAACACCTACGAGCAGTACTTC. Translation gives CASSQDSWTANTYEQYF.

The chain has TRBV2 and TRBJ1-2, with D possibly matching TRBD1 (5 bases). The CDR3 length is 15 residues. CDR1 SNHLY and CDR2 FYNNEI come from the germline V gene. The V end lost 6 bases, the J end lost 1 base, and 15 bases lay between the germline ends. This chain's CDR3 is CASRPNPGGNYGYTF. CDR3 bases: TGTGCCAGCAGGCCCAACCCCGGGGGTAACTATGGCTACACCTTC.